Included here is one T cell receptor (beta chain) sequence, with context. What it binds is unknown. The sample comes from a study of cytomegalovirus exposure and HLA in healthy donors. Across the study: A prior analysis found around 110 million unique TCR beta sequences from around 200 million T cells. Study-wide results and caveats: Clonal expansion was found to be greater in HLA-associated TCR beta chains than in equally common others in a later analysis.

The CDR3 contains 18 residues. The trim removed 1 base at V and 0 bases at J, leaving 9 bases unmatched. Germline assignment: CDR1 ENHRY and CDR2 SYGVKD. Amplification used 60 Vbeta primers and 13 Jbeta primers. The data were produced by immunoSEQ multiplex PCR, yet TCRdb's version contains in-frame clones alone and is incomplete. The table has around 150,000 clones, about 65% seen once; the top ten hold roughly 3%. Sequenced material: PBMCs. V usage is TRBV10-3 and J usage is TRBJ2-1, with TRBD1 matching 7 bases. This sequence originates from a woman aged 25-40 years in good health and CMV-seronegative. This CDR3 reads CAISEFRTGPSSYNEQFF. DNA for the CDR3: TGTGCCATCAGTGAGTTTCGGACAGGTCCAAGCTCCTACAATGAGCAGTTCTTC.